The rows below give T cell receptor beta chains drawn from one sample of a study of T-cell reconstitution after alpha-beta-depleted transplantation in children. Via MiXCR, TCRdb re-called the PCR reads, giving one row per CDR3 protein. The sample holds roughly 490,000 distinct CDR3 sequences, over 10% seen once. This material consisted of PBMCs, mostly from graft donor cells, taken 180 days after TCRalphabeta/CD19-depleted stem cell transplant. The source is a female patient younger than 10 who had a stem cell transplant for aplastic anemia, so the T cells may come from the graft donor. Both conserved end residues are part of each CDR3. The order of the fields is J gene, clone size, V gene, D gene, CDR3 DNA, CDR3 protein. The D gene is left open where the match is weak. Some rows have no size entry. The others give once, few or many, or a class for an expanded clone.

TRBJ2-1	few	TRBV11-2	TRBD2	TGTGCCAGCAGCTTAGAACCAACCCACAAACTAGCGGGAGTCTACAATGAGCAGTTCTTC	CASSLEPTHKLAGVYNEQFF
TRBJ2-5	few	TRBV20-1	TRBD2	TGCAGTGCTAGAGCGACCGGGAGGGCCCAGTACTTC	CSARATGRAQYF
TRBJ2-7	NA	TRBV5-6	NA	TGTGCCAGCAGCTTAGCCTGGGAGCAGTACTTC	CASSLAWEQYF
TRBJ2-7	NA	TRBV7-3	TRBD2	TGTGCCAGCAGCCTCGGGGGGGAGGCCGTTTTCAACGAGCAGTACTTC	CASSLGGEAVFNEQYF
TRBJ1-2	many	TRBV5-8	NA	TGTGCCAGCAGACGAAGCTTGGGGGTTCGGCATAACTATGGCTACACCTTC	CASRRSLGVRHNYGYTF
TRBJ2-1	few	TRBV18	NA	TGTGCCAGCTCACCGCGGAAGGTTGGCAATGAGCAGTTCTTC	CASSPRKVGNEQFF
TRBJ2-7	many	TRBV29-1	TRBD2	TGCAGCGTTGATCGTAGCGGGGGCTACGAGCAGTACTTC	CSVDRSGGYEQYF
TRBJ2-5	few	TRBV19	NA	TGTGCCAGTAGCCGCGGAGGGGCCCTCCAAGAGACCCAGTACTTC	CASSRGGALQETQYF
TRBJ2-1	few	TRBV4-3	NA	TGCGCCAGCAGCCAAGATACGTTAATGCTCTCCTACAATGAGCAGTTCTTC	CASSQDTLMLSYNEQFF
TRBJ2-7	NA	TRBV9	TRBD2	TGTGCCAGCAACCCTAGCGGGGGGCACGACGAGCAGTACTTC	CASNPSGGHDEQYF
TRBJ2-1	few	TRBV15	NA	TGTGCCACCAGCAGAGACTCCTCTTTCTCCCCTAATGAGCAGTTCTTC	CATSRDSSFSPNEQFF
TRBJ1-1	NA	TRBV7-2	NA	TGTGCCAGCAGCTTAGTTGGGGCGGGCATGAACACTGAAGCTTTCTTT	CASSLVGAGMNTEAFF
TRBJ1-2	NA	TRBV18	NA	TGTGCCAGCTCACCAACGGCCAGCGGAAACTATGGCTACACCTTC	CASSPTASGNYGYTF
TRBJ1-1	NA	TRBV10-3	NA	TGTGCCATCAGTGGGAGACCAGGGGCTAACACTGAAGCTTTCTTT	CAISGRPGANTEAFF
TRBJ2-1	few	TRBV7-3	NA	TGTGCCAGCAGCTTATCTGGCGGGGTCTACAATGAGCAGTTCTTC	CASSLSGGVYNEQFF
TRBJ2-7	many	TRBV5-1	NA	TGCGCCAGCAGCGAGGGGAGTGAGCAGTACTTC	CASSEGSEQYF
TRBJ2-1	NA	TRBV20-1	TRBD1	TGCAGTGCAACCACAGGGGGCGCTTACAATGAGCATTTCTTC	CSATTGGAYNEHFF
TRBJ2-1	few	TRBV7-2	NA	TGTGCCAGCAGCTTAGGGGTCACCTTCTACAATGAGCAGTTCTTC	CASSLGVTFYNEQFF
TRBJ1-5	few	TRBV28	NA	TGTGCCATGACGAGTGGTAGCAATCAGCCCCAGCATTTT	CAMTSGSNQPQHF
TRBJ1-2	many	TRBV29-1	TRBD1	TGCAGCGTTGAGGGGGACAGTGCTAACTATGGCTACACCTTC	CSVEGDSANYGYTF
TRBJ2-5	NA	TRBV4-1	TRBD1	TGCGCCAGCCAATCCCCAGGGACAGGCGAAGAGACCCAGTACTTC	CASQSPGTGEETQYF
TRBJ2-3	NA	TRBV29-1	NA	TGCAGCGTTGACGGCTCTAGCACAGATACGCAGTATTTT	CSVDGSSTDTQYF
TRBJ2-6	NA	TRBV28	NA	TGTGCCAGCAGCCTGGGGGTCAGGGCGCGGGTCCTGACTTTC	CASSLGVRARVLTF
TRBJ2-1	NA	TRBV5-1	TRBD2	TGCGCCAGCGGTAGCGGGAGTGTGTATGAGCAGTTCTTC	CASGSGSVYEQFF